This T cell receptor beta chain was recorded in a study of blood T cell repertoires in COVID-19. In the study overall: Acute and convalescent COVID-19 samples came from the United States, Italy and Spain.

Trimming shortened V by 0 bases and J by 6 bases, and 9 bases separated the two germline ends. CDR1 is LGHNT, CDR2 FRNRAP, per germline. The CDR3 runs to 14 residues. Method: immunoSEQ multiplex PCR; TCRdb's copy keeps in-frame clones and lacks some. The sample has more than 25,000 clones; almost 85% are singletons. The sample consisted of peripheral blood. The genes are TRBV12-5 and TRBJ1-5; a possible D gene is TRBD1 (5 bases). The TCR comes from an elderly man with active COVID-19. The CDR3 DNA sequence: TGTGCTAGTGGTTTGGTAACAGGCGGTCAGCCCCAGCATTTT. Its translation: CASGLVTGGQPQHF.